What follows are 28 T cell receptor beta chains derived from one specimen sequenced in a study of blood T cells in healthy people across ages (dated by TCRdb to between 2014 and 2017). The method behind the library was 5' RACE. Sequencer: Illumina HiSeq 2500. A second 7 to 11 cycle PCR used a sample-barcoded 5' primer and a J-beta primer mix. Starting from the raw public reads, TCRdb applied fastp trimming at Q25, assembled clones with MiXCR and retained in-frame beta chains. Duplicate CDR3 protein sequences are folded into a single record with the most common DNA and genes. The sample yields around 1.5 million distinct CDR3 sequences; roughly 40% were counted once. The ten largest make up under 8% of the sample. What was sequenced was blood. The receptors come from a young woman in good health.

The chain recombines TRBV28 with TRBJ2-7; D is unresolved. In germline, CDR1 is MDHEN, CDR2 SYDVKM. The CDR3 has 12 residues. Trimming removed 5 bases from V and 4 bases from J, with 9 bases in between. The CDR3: CASSTPKYEQYF. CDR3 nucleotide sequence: TGTGCCAGCAGTACCCCTAAATACGAGCAGTACTTC. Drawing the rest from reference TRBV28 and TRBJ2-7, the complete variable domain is DVKVTQSSRYLVKRTGEKVFLECVQDMDHENMFWYRQDPGLGLRLIYFSYDVKMKEKGDIPEGYSVSREKKERFSLILESASTNQTSMYLCASSTPKYEQYFGPGTRLTVT.

The CDR3 region is CASSSGTYVDQPQHF. For the CDR3, the DNA is TGTGCCAGCAGTTCCGGGACGTATGTTGATCAGCCCCAGCATTTT. The chain has TRBV6-5 and TRBJ1-5; tentative D call: TRBD1 (5 bases). This CDR3 comprises 15 residues. V was clipped by 4 bases and J by 5 bases, with 15 bases between them. Germline CDR1 reads MNHEY; CDR2 reads SVGAGI.

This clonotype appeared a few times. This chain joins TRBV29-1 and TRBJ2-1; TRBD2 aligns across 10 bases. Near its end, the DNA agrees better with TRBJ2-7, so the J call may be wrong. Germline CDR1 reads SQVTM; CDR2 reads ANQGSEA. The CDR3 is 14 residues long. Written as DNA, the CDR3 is TGCAGCGCTAGCGGGGGATATACCTACAATGAGCAGTACTTC. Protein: CSASGGYTYNEQYF.

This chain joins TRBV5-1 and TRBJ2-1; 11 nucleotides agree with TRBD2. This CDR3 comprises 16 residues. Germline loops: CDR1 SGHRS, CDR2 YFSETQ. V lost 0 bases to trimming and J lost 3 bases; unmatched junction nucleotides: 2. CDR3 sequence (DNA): TGCGCCAGCAGCTTGGATACTAGCGGGGGCTACAATGAGCAGTTCTTC. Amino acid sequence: CASSLDTSGGYNEQFF.

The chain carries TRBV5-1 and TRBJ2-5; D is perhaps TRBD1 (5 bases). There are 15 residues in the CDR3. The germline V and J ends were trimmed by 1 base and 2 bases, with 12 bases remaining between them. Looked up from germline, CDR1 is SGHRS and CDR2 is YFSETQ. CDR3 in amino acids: CASSLLQDPQETQYF. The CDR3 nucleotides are TGCGCCAGCAGCTTGTTACAGGACCCACAAGAGACCCAGTACTTC.

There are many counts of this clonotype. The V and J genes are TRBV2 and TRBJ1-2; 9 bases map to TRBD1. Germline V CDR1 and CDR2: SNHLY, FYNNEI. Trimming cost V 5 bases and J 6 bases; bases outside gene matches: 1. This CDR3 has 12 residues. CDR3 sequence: CASSRTGDGYTF. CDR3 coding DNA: TGTGCCAGCAGTCGGACAGGGGATGGCTACACCTTC.

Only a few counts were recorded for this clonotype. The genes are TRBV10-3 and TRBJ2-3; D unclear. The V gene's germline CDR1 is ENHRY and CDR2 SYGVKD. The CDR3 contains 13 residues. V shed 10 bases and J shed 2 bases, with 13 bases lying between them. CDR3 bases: TGTGCCACACATGACGGGTCCACAGATACGCAGTATTTT. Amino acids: CATHDGSTDTQYF.

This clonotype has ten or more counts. The CDR3: CSAPQRASGSTDTQYF. For the CDR3, the DNA is TGCAGTGCTCCCCAAAGGGCTAGCGGGAGCACAGATACGCAGTATTTT. The chain links TRBV20-1 to TRBJ2-3; TRBD2 matches 8 bases. Germline values: CDR1 DFQATT, CDR2 SNEGSKA (reference sequence). J gave up 0 bases and V 5 bases, and 10 bases lay outside the gene matches. This CDR3 spans 16 amino acids.

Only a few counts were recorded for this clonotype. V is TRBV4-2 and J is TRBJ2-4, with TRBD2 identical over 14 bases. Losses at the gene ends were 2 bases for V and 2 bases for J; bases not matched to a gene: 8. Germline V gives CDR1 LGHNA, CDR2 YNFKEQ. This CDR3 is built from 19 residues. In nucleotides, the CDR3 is TGTGCCAGCAGCCAACACACCGGGACTAGCGGGGGTTCCAAAAACATTCAGTACTTC. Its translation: CASSQHTGTSGGSKNIQYF.

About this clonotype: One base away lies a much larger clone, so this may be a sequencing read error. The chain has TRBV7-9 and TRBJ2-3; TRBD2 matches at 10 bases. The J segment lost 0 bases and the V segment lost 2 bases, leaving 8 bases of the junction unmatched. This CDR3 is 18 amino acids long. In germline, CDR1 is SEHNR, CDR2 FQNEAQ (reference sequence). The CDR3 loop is CASSLRSGRGLSTDTQYF. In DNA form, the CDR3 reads TGTGCCAGCAGCTTACGCAGCGGGAGGGGTCTTAGCACAGATACGCAGTATTTT.

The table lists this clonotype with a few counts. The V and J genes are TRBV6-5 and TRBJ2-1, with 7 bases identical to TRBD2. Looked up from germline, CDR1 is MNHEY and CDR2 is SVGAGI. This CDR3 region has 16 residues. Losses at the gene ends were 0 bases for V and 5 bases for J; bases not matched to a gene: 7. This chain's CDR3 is CASSYSVGAGNNEQFF. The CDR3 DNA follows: TGTGCCAGCAGTTACTCGGTGGGAGCGGGGAACAATGAGCAGTTCTTC.

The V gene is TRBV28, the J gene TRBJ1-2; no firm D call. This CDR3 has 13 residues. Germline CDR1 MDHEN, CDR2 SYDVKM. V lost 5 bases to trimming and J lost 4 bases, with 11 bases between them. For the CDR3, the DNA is TGTGCCAGCAGTGTGGCGCAATTCTATGGCTACACCTTC. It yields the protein CASSVAQFYGYTF.

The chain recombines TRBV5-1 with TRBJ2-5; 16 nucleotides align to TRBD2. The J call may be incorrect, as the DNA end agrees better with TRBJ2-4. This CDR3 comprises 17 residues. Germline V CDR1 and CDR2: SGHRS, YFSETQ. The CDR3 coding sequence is TGCGCCAGCAGCTTGCCCGGGACTAGCGGGAGGGCCAACATTCAGTACTTC. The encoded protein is CASSLPGTSGRANIQYF.

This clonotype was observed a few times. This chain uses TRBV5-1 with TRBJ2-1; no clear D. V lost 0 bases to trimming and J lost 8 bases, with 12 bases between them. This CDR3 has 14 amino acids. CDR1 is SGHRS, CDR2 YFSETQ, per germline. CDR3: CASSLALITDEQFF. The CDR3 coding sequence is TGCGCCAGCAGCTTGGCCCTCATTACCGATGAGCAGTTCTTC.

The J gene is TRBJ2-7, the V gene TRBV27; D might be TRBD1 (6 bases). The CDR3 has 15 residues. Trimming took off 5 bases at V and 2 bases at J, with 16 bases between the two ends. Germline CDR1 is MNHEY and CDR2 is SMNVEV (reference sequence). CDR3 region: CASSLGVQGTYEQYF. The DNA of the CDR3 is TGTGCCAGCAGTCTCGGAGTCCAGGGGACCTACGAGCAGTACTTC.

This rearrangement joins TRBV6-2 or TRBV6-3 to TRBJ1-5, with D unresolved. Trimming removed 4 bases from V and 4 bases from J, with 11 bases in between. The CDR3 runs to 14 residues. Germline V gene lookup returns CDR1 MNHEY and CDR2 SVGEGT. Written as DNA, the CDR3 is TGTGCCAGCAGTTTCTATGACGGGAATCAGCCCCAGCATTTT. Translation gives CASSFYDGNQPQHF.

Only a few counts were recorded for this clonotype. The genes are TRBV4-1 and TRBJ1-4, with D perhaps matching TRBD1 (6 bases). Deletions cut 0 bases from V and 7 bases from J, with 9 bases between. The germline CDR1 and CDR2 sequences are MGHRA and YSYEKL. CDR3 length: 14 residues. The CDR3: CASSQEGAGEKLFF. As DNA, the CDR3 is TGCGCCAGCAGCCAAGAGGGGGCGGGTGAAAAACTGTTTTTT.

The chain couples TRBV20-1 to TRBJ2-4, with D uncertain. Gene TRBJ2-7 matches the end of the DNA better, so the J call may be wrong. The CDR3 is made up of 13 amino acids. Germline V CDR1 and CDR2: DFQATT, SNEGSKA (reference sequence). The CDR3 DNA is TGCAGTGCTAGTTCGGACCCCTCCTACGAGCAGTACTTC. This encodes CSASSDPSYEQYF.

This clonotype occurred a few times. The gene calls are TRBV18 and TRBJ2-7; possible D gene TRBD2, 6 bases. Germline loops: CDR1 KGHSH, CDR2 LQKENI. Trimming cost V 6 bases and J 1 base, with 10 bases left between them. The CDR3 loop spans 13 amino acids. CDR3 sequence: CASSGTYSYEQYF. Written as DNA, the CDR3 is TGTGCCAGCTCGGGGACTTATTCCTACGAGCAGTACTTC.

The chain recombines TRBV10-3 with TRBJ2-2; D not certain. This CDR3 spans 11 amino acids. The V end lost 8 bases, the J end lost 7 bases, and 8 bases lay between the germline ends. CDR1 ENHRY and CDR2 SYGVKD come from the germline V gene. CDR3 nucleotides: TGTGCCATCGGTTCTGTCGGGGAGCTGTTTTTT. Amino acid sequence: CAIGSVGELFF.

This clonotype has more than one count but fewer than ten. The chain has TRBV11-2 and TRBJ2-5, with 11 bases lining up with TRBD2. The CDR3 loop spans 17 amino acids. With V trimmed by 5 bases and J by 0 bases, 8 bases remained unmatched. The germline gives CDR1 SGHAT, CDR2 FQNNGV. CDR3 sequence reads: CASSRSGTSGNQETQYF. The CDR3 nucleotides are TGTGCCAGCAGCCGCTCCGGGACTAGCGGCAACCAAGAGACCCAGTACTTC.

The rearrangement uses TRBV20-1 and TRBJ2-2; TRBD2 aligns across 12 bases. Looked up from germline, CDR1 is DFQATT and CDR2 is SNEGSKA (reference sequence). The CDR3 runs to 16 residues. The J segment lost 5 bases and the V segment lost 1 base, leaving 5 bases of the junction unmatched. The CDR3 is CSARVPGLAGTGELFF. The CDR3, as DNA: TGCAGTGCTAGAGTTCCCGGACTAGCGGGAACCGGGGAGCTGTTTTTT.

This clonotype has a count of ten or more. The CDR3 region is CASSQEKGAYYGYTF. The CDR3 DNA reads TGCGCCAGCAGCCAAGAGAAGGGGGCGTACTATGGCTACACCTTC. The V call is TRBV4-1, the J call TRBJ1-2, with 7 bases lining up with TRBD1. Germline CDR1 reads MGHRA; CDR2 reads YSYEKL. V lost 0 bases to trimming and J lost 3 bases; unmatched junction nucleotides: 4. This CDR3 contains 15 residues.

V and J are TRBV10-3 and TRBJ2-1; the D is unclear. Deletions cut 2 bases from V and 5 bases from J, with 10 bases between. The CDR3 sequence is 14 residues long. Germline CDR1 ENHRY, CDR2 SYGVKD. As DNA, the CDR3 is TGTGCCATCAGTGAGCCACCCAGAGACAATGAGCAGTTCTTC. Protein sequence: CAISEPPRDNEQFF.

The CDR3 nucleotides are TGTGCCAGCAGTTTAGGTGGCAGGGACCTGGGTCAGCCCCAGCATTTT. Amino acid sequence: CASSLGGRDLGQPQHF. The V gene is TRBV28, the J gene TRBJ1-5; tentatively, D is TRBD1 (5 bases). V shed 2 bases and J shed 6 bases, with 17 bases lying between them. The CDR3 totals 16 residues. Per germline, CDR1 MDHEN and CDR2 SYDVKM.

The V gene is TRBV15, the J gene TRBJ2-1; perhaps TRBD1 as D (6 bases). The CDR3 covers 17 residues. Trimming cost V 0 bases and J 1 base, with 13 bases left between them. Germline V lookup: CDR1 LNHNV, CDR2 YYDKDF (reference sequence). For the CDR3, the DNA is TGTGCCACCAGCAGAGAGAAGGGGGAGCAGTCCTACAATGAGCAGTTCTTC. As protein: CATSREKGEQSYNEQFF. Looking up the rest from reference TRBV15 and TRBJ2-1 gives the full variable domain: DAMVIQNPRYQVTQFGKPVTLSCSQTLNHNVMYWYQQKSSQAPKLLFHYYDKDFNNEADTPDNFQSRRPNTSFCFLDIRSPGLGDTAMYLCATSREKGEQSYNEQFFGPGTRLTVL.

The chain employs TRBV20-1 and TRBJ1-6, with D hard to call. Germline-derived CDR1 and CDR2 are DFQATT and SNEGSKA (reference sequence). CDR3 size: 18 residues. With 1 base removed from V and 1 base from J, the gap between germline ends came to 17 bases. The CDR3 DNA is TGCAGTGCTAGAGGGACTGATGGAACCTGGTCCTATAATTCACCCCTCCACTTT. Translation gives CSARGTDGTWSYNSPLHF.

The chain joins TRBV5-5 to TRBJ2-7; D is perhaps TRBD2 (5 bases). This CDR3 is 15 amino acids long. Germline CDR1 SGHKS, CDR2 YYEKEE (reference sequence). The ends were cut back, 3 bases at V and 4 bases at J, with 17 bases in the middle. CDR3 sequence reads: CASSSTPGLRYEQYF. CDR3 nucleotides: TGTGCCAGCAGCTCAACTCCAGGACTCCGGTACGAGCAGTACTTC.